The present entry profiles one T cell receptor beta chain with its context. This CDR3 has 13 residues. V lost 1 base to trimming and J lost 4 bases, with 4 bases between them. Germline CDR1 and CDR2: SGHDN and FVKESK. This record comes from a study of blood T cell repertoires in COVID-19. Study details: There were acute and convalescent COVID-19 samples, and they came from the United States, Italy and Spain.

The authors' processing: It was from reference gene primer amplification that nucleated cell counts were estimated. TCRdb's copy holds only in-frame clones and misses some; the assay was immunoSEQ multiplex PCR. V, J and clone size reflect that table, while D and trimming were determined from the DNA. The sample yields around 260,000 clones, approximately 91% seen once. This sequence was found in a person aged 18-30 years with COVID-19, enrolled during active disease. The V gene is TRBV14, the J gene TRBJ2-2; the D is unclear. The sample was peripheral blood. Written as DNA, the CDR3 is TGTGCCAGCAGCCAAGCCCTCACCGGGGAGCTGTTTTTT. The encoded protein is CASSQALTGELFF.